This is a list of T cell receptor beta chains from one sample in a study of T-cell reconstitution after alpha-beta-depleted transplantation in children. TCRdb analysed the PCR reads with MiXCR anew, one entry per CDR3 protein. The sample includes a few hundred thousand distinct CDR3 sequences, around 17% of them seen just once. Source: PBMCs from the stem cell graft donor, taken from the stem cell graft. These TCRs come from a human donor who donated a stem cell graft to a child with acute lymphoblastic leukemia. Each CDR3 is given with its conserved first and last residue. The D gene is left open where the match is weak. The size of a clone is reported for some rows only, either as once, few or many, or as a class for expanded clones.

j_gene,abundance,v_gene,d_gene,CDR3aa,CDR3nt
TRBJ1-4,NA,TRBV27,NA,CASSLNPGATNEKLFF,TGTGCCAGCAGTTTAAACCCAGGAGCAACTAATGAAAAACTGTTTTTT
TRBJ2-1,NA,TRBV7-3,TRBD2,CASSLTPLAGVAF,TGTGCCAGCAGCTTAACCCCGCTAGCGGGAGTTGCTTTC
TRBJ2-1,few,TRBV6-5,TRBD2,CASSYKYLGLANEQFF,TGTGCCAGCAGTTACAAGTACTTGGGACTAGCAAATGAGCAGTTCTTC
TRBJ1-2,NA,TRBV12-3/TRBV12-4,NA,CASSLRGPFYGYTF,TGTGCCAGCAGTTTAAGGGGTCCTTTCTATGGCTACACCTTC
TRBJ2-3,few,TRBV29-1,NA,CSVEPGQQYF,TGCAGCGTTGAACCGGGACAGCAGTATTTT
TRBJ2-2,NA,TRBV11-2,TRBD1,CASSPGDRGLVGELFF,TGTGCCAGCAGCCCCGGGGACAGGGGGCTGGTAGGGGAGCTGTTTTTT
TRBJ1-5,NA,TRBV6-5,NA,CASGSGPTQPQHF,TGTGCCAGCGGTTCAGGGCCTACTCAGCCCCAGCATTTT
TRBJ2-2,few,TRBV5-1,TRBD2,CAVGLAGAITGELFF,TGCGCCGTGGGACTAGCGGGCGCGATCACCGGGGAGCTGTTTTTT
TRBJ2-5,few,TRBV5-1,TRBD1,CASSFSSDRETQYF,TGCGCCAGCAGCTTCAGCTCGGACAGGGAGACCCAGTACTTC
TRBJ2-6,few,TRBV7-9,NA,CASSPRTASSGANVLTF,TGTGCCAGCAGCCCGCGGACGGCGAGCTCTGGGGCCAACGTCCTGACTTTC
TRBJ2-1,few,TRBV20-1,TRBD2,CSASQLAGVYNEQFF,TGCAGTGCTTCCCAACTAGCGGGAGTTTACAATGAGCAGTTCTTC
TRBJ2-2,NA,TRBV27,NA,CASSDPISNTGELFF,TGTGCCAGCAGTGACCCTATCTCGAACACCGGGGAGCTGTTTTTT
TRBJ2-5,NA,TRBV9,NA,CASSATGYSSIQETQYF,TGTGCCAGCAGCGCGACGGGGTACTCAAGTATACAAGAGACCCAGTACTTC
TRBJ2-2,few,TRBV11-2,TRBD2,CASTQGLAENTGELFF,TGTGCCAGCACACAGGGACTAGCGGAGAACACCGGGGAGCTGTTTTTT
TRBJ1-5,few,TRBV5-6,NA,CASSCQPQHF,TGTGCCAGCAGCTGTCAGCCCCAGCATTTT
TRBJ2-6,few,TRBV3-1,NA,CASSQESRRVGVLTF,TGTGCCAGCAGCCAAGAAAGTCGACGGGTGGGAGTCCTGACTTTC
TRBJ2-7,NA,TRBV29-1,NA,CSVVQGLYEQYF,TGCAGCGTTGTACAGGGCCTGTACGAGCAGTACTTC
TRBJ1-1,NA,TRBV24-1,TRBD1,CATRSGQGYTEAFF,TGTGCCACCAGGTCCGGACAGGGCTACACTGAAGCTTTCTTT
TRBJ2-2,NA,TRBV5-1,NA,CASSLGQPGELFF,TGCGCCAGCAGCTTGGGGCAGCCCGGGGAGCTGTTTTTT
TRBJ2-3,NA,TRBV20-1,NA,CSARTTDGALPLTDTQYF,TGCAGTGCTCGAACGACAGACGGGGCTTTACCTCTCACAGATACGCAGTATTTT
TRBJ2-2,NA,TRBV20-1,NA,CSARDGGTPNTGELFF,TGCAGTGCTAGAGATGGGGGGACTCCAAACACCGGGGAGCTGTTTTTT
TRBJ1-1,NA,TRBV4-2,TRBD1,CARSPGQGYTEAFF,TGTGCCAGGAGCCCTGGACAGGGGTACACTGAAGCTTTCTTT
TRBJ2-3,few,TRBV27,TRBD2,CASRFGTSGRNTQYF,TGTGCCAGCAGATTCGGGACTAGCGGGCGTAATACGCAGTATTTT
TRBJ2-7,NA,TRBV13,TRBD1,CASSIGRRGYEQYF,TGTGCCAGCAGCATCGGGCGCAGGGGGTACGAGCAGTACTTC
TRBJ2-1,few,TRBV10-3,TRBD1,CAISELGQVYNEQFF,TGTGCCATCAGTGAGTTGGGACAGGTATACAATGAGCAGTTCTTC
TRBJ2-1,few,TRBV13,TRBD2,CASSSGGVSYEQFF,TGTGCCAGCAGCTCGGGGGGGGTTTCGTATGAGCAGTTCTTC
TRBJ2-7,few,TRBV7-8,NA,CASSLRSVGSYPEQYF,TGTGCCAGCAGCTTACGTAGTGTCGGGAGTTACCCCGAGCAGTACTTC
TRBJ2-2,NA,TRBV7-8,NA,CASSFFKGVNTGELFF,TGTGCCAGCAGCTTTTTCAAGGGGGTGAACACCGGGGAGCTGTTTTTT
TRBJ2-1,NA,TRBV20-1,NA,CSARDLISSLRGEQFF,TGCAGTGCTAGAGATTTGATTTCTAGCCTCCGGGGTGAGCAGTTCTTC
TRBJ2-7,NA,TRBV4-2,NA,CASSQGDGLPYEQYF,TGTGCCAGCAGCCAAGGGGACGGACTTCCCTACGAGCAGTACTTC
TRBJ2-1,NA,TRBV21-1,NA,CASSPNASSYNEQFF,TGTGCCAGCAGCCCAAATGCCAGCTCCTACAATGAGCAGTTCTTC
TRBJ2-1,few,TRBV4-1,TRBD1,CASSQDERDSLGEQFF,TGCGCCAGCAGCCAAGATGAACGGGACAGTTTAGGTGAGCAGTTCTTC
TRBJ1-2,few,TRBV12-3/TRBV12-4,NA,CASSLPSTVFTNYGYTF,TGTGCCAGCAGTTTACCCTCGACAGTTTTTACTAACTATGGCTACACCTTC
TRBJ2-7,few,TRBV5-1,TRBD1,CASSLGRDRISYEQYF,TGCGCCAGCAGCTTGGGCCGGGACAGGATCTCCTACGAGCAGTACTTC
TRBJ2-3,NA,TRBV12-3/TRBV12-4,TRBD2,CASSWTSGPTDTQYF,TGTGCCAGCAGTTGGACTAGCGGGCCCACAGATACGCAGTATTTT
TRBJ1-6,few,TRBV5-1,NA,CASSESDNSPLHF,TGCGCCAGCAGCGAGTCGGATAATTCACCCCTCCACTTT
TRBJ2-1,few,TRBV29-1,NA,CSVDGRSVSNEQFF,TGCAGCGTTGATGGCAGGAGCGTTAGCAATGAGCAGTTCTTC
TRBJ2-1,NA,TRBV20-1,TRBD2,CSAPKRELQFF,TGCAGTGCTCCAAAGCGGGAGCTACAGTTCTTC
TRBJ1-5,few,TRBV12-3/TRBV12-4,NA,CASSPGGNSGQPQHF,TGTGCCAGCAGCCCCGGAGGCAATTCAGGTCAGCCCCAGCATTTT
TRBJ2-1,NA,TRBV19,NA,CASSRQIGSSYNEQFF,TGTGCCAGTAGTCGACAGATAGGGAGCTCCTACAATGAGCAGTTCTTC
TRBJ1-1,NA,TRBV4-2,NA,CASSQETGPVASTEAFF,TGTGCCAGCAGCCAAGAGACAGGTCCCGTAGCGTCAACTGAAGCTTTCTTT
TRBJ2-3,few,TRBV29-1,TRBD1,CSVSWTSPGTGDTDTQYF,TGCAGCGTATCCTGGACCTCGCCCGGGACAGGGGACACAGATACGCAGTATTTT
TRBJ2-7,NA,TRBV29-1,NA,CSVRTSTYEQYF,TGCAGCGTCCGGACATCGACCTACGAGCAGTACTTC
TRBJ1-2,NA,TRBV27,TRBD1,CASSSGQGANGYTF,TGTGCCAGCAGTTCGGGACAGGGGGCGAATGGCTACACCTTC
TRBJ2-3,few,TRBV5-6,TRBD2,CASSLPGLAATDTQYF,TGTGCCAGCAGCCTCCCGGGACTAGCGGCAACAGATACGCAGTATTTT
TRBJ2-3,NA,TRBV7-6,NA,CASSLYTEASTDTQYF,TGTGCCAGCAGCTTATACACCGAAGCGAGCACAGATACGCAGTATTTT
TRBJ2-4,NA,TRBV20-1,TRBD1,CSARPGGQGVGNIQYF,TGCAGTGCTAGACCCGGGGGACAGGGGGTTGGAAACATTCAGTACTTC
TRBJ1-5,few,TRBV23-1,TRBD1,CASSQSGQGESAQHF,TGCGCCAGCAGTCAATCCGGGCAGGGGGAATCAGCCCAGCATTTT
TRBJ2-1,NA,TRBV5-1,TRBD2,CASSPSGLADSYNEQFF,TGCGCCAGCAGCCCTTCCGGACTAGCGGACAGTTACAATGAGCAGTTCTTC
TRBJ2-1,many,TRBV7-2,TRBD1,CASSYRRQGEEQFF,TGTGCCAGCAGCTACCGCCGACAGGGAGAGGAGCAGTTCTTC
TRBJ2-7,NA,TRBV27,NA,CASSYGRLYEQYF,TGTGCCAGCAGTTATGGGCGACTATACGAGCAGTACTTC
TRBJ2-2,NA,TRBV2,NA,CASSERIRVTGELFF,TGTGCCAGCAGTGAACGGATCCGGGTCACCGGGGAGCTGTTTTTT
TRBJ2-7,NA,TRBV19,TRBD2,CASSNGRDYEQYF,TGTGCCTCCTCGAACGGGAGGGATTACGAGCAGTACTTC
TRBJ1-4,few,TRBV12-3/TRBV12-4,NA,CASSGGVGEKLFF,TGTGCCAGCAGTGGAGGGGTGGGTGAAAAACTGTTTTTT
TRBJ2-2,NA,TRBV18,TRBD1,CASSPSGQGASLLNTGELFF,TGTGCCAGCTCACCGTCGGGACAGGGGGCGAGTTTATTGAACACCGGGGAGCTGTTTTTT
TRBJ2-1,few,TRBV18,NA,CASSPHPSYNEQFF,TGTGCCAGCTCACCCCACCCATCCTACAATGAGCAGTTCTTC
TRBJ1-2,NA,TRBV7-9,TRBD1,CASSPTDRGDGYTF,TGTGCCAGCAGCCCTACGGACAGGGGAGATGGCTACACCTTC